These 20 T cell receptor beta chains share one sample of origin, sequenced in a study of shared clonotypes between healthy human individuals. Repertoires were generated with immunoSEQ multiplex PCR, while TCRdb's copy carries only in-frame clones and drops some. In the table there are some 2,000,000 clones, approximately 96% of which are singletons. Sequenced material: naive CD4+ T cells sorted from blood. As for subset: CD45RA+ positively selected. These receptors were collected from a man between 18 and 29 years old in good health.

The CDR3 reads CASSPTGRSDTQYF. Written as DNA, the CDR3 is TGCGCCAGCAGTCCAACAGGGAGGTCAGATACGCAGTATTTT. V usage is TRBV10-2 and J usage is TRBJ2-3; the D gene could be TRBD1 or TRBD2 (6 bases each). The CDR3 contains 14 residues. Trimming removed 5 bases from V and 4 bases from J, with 13 bases in between. Germline lookup yields CDR1 WSHSY and CDR2 SAAADI.

This chain joins TRBV6-5 and TRBJ1-3, with unresolved D. The germline CDR1 and CDR2 sequences are MNHEY and SVGAGI. The CDR3 length is 16 residues. V was trimmed by 2 bases and J by 2 bases, leaving 13 bases between them. CDR3 protein: CASSYGRNSAGNTIYF. CDR3 bases: TGTGCCAGCAGTTACGGTAGGAACAGCGCTGGAAACACCATATATTTT.

This chain joins TRBV27 and TRBJ1-1; a weak D match, TRBD1 (6 bases). The germline V gene has CDR1 MNHEY and CDR2 SMNVEV (reference sequence). There are 18 residues in the CDR3. Trimming shortened V by 2 bases and J by 1 base, and 20 bases separated the two germline ends. This CDR3 is CASSLRVTRGVWNTEAFF. DNA of the CDR3: TGTGCCAGCAGTTTAAGGGTCACCAGGGGCGTTTGGAACACTGAAGCTTTCTTT.

In its sample, this clone was seen once. The V call is TRBV30, the J call TRBJ2-5; 7 nucleotides align to TRBD2. The germline gives CDR1 GTSNPN, CDR2 SVGIG (reference sequence). The V segment lost 3 bases and the J segment 4 bases; nucleotides outside the gene matches: 17. The CDR3 totals 17 residues. CDR3 protein: CAWREEGRGSQGETQYF. CDR3 DNA sequence: TGTGCCTGGAGGGAAGAGGGGCGGGGGTCTCAAGGAGAGACCCAGTACTTC.

V is TRBV2 and J is TRBJ2-7, with TRBD1 as a possible D gene (6 bases). The CDR3 spans 13 residues. Germline V lookup: CDR1 SNHLY, CDR2 FYNNEI. The V end lost 5 bases, the J end lost 4 bases, and 12 bases lay between the germline ends. CDR3 nucleotides: TGTGCCAGCAGTTCCAGGGGAAGTTACGAGCAGTACTTC. Its translation is CASSSRGSYEQYF.

CDR3 nucleotides: TGTGCCACTCCCCTGCGGGCCCGGGAGACCCAGTACTTC. Translated, it gives CATPLRARETQYF. V and J are TRBV6-1 and TRBJ2-5; possibly TRBD2 for D (5 bases). CDR3 length equals 13 residues. V was clipped by 10 bases and J by 5 bases, with 17 bases between them. Germline loops: CDR1 MNHNS, CDR2 SASEGT.

This sequence joins TRBV6-5 and TRBJ2-7; possibly TRBD1 for D (6 bases). Germline CDR1 is MNHEY and CDR2 is SVGAGI. Trimming cost V 2 bases and J 2 bases, with 10 bases left between them. This CDR3 comprises 14 residues. The CDR3 DNA follows: TGTGCCAGCAGTTACACACAGGGCACCTACGAGCAGTACTTC. Amino acids: CASSYTQGTYEQYF.

Remarks on this clone: Distinct nucleotide sequences in the sample also encode this CDR3. The chain links TRBV7-9 to TRBJ2-7; D ambiguous. Per germline, CDR1 SEHNR and CDR2 FQNEAQ (reference sequence). The CDR3 has 12 amino acids. Trimming took 1 base from V and 3 from J, leaving 4 bases between them. In DNA form, the CDR3 reads TGTGCCAGCAGCTTAGGGAGCTACGAGCAGTACTTC. Its translation is CASSLGSYEQYF.

This chain connects TRBV30 to TRBJ2-7; D is perhaps TRBD2 (6 bases). CDR3 length equals 11 residues. V was clipped by 2 bases and J by 9 bases, with 11 bases between them. Germline values: CDR1 GTSNPN, CDR2 SVGIG (reference sequence). The CDR3 DNA follows: TGTGCCTGGAGTAAAATCGGGGGGCAGTACTTC. It translates to CAWSKIGGQYF.

This rearrangement joins TRBV6-5 to TRBJ1-1; no definite D call. Per the germline V gene, CDR1 is MNHEY and CDR2 is SVGAGI. The CDR3 has 15 residues. V was cut by 0 bases and J by 0 bases, with 8 bases left in between. The CDR3 spells CASSYSIAMNTEAFF. The CDR3 nucleotides read TGTGCCAGCAGTTACTCGATCGCCATGAACACTGAAGCTTTCTTT.

The rearrangement joins TRBV5-6 to TRBJ2-3; D is unclear. Germline V CDR1 and CDR2: SGHDT, YYEEEE. The CDR3 is 17 amino acids. V was shortened by 0 bases and J by 1 base, with 15 bases between the two germline ends. The DNA for the CDR3 is TGTGCCAGCAGCTTGGGGTCTGCGGAAGATCGCACAGATACGCAGTATTTT. This codes for CASSLGSAEDRTDTQYF. Full variable domain (remainder filled in from reference TRBV5-6 and TRBJ2-3): DAGVTQSPTHLIKTRGQQVTLRCSPKSGHDTVSWYQQALGQGPQFIFQYYEEEERQRGNFPDRFSGHQFPNYSSELNVNALLLGDSALYLCASSLGSAEDRTDTQYFGPGTRLTVL.

The chain links TRBV6-6 to TRBJ1-5; D gene unclear. The V and J ends lost 0 bases and 1 base respectively, with 10 bases between them. Germline CDR1 MNHNY, CDR2 SVGAGI (reference sequence). This CDR3 is 16 amino acids long. CDR3 nucleotide sequence: TGTGCCAGCAGTTACTCGCTGGTTCCCAGCAATCAGCCCCAGCATTTT. It yields the protein CASSYSLVPSNQPQHF.

The rearrangement uses TRBV28 and TRBJ1-5; 9 nucleotides align to TRBD1. After removal of 6 bases from V and 1 base from J, the junction contained 19 bases not matched to a gene. Germline lookup yields CDR1 MDHEN and CDR2 SYDVKM. The CDR3 spans 20 residues. In DNA form, the CDR3 reads TGTGCCAGCAGGCCAATTACCGGGACAGGGCTAGTCCCAAGCAATCAGCCCCAGCATTTT. Translating gives CASRPITGTGLVPSNQPQHF.

J is TRBJ1-2 and V is TRBV7-2; D call uncertain. The length of the CDR3 is 14 residues. Germline V gene lookup returns CDR1 SGHTA and CDR2 FQGNSA. V was shortened by 5 bases and J by 8 bases, with 18 bases between the two germline ends. Here the CDR3 DNA reads TGTGCCAGCAGCGGAGATCTAGGGATAGGCGGCTACACCTTC. It is translated as CASSGDLGIGGYTF. Looking up the rest from reference TRBV7-2 and TRBJ1-2 gives the full variable domain: GAGVSQSPSNKVTEKGKDVELRCDPISGHTALYWYRQSLGQGLEFLIYFQGNSAPDKSGLPSDRFSAERTGGSVSTLTIQRTQQEDSAVYLCASSGDLGIGGYTFGSGTRLTVV.

This clone was detected only a few times. The chain carries TRBV11-2 and TRBJ1-1; no definite D call. The CDR3 is 13 residues long. The V gene lost 8 bases and the J gene lost 1 base, with 11 bases spanning the gap. Germline assignment: CDR1 SGHAT and CDR2 FQNNGV. Written as DNA, the CDR3 is TGTGCCAGCGGACGACAAACGAACACTGAAGCTTTCTTT. Amino acid sequence: CASGRQTNTEAFF. The whole variable domain, remainder taken from reference TRBV11-2 and TRBJ1-1, is EAGVAQSPRYKIIEKRQSVAFWCNPISGHATLYWYQQILGQGPKLLIQFQNNGVVDDSQLPKDRFSAERLKGVDSTLKIQPAKLEDSAVYLCASGRQTNTEAFFGQGTRLTVV.

The chain has TRBV10-2 and TRBJ2-7; no reliable D call. Germline CDR1 and CDR2: WSHSY and SAAADI. The CDR3 length is 14 residues. V was trimmed by 3 bases and J by 2 bases, leaving 11 bases between them. The CDR3 loop is CASSDPGKPYEQYF. DNA for the CDR3: TGCGCCAGCAGTGATCCAGGAAAGCCCTACGAGCAGTACTTC.

CDR3 amino acids: CASSPGLAGAKNTGELFF. Here the CDR3 DNA reads TGTGCCAGCTCACCAGGGCTAGCGGGGGCGAAGAACACCGGGGAGCTGTTTTTT. This chain connects TRBV18 to TRBJ2-2; 10 nucleotides agree with TRBD2. The CDR3 is 18 residues long. V was clipped by 2 bases and J by 1 base; unmatched bases: 7. Germline V CDR1 and CDR2: KGHSH, LQKENI.

In the case of this clone: The sample holds other DNA sequences that translate to the same CDR3. The rearrangement joins TRBV5-6 to TRBJ1-1; D ambiguous. The V end lost 1 base, the J end lost 3 bases, and 4 bases lay between the germline ends. Germline-derived CDR1 and CDR2 are SGHDT and YYEEEE. CDR3 length equals 12 residues. The CDR3 protein is CASSLRYTEAFF. The CDR3 DNA is TGTGCCAGCAGCTTGCGGTACACTGAAGCTTTCTTT.

V gene TRBV7-3 combines with J gene TRBJ2-3; D remains unclear. V was trimmed by 1 base and J by 1 base, leaving 9 bases between them. Germline CDR1 is SGHTA and CDR2 is FQGTGA. The CDR3 contains 15 residues. This chain's CDR3 is CASSLRTERTDTQYF. The CDR3 DNA reads TGTGCCAGCAGCTTAAGAACGGAACGCACAGATACGCAGTATTTT.

The chain couples TRBV29-1 to TRBJ2-4, with 9 bases that match TRBD2. With V trimmed by 5 bases and J by 3 bases, 8 bases remained unmatched. The germline V gene has CDR1 SQVTM and CDR2 ANQGSEA. The CDR3 extends over 15 amino acids. The DNA for the CDR3 is TGCAGCGTTCTTAGCGGGGGAAGGGGCAAAAACATTCAGTACTTC. Protein: CSVLSGGRGKNIQYF.